These T cell receptor beta chains were read from a single sample in a study of cytomegalovirus exposure and HLA in healthy donors. Sequenced by immunoSEQ multiplex PCR; TCRdb stores in-frame clones only, minus some. Its clone listing holds some 130,000 clones. Sequencing used PBMCs. Receptors were obtained from a middle-aged woman in good health and CMV-seropositive. CDR3s include the opening cysteine and the closing phenylalanine or tryptophan. The D gene is left open where the match is weak.

V	D	J	CDR3	DNA
TRBV20-1	-	TRBJ2-7	CSALFYEQYF	TGCAGTGCCCTTTTCTACGAGCAGTACTTC
TRBV10-1	TRBD2	TRBJ2-7	CASSLVAGEGYEQYF	TGCGCCAGCAGTCTTGTAGCGGGCGAGGGGTACGAGCAGTACTTC
TRBV12-2	-	TRBJ1-1	CASRPTRQGKNTEAFF	TGTGCAAGTCGCCCAACCCGACAGGGAAAGAACACTGAAGCTTTCTTT
TRBV28	-	TRBJ2-5	CASSFLAETQYF	TGTGCCAGCAGTTTCCTAGCAGAGACCCAGTACTTC
TRBV6-7	-	TRBJ2-2	CASSYERVGTGELFF	TGTGCCAGCAGCTATGAGAGGGTTGGGACCGGGGAGCTGTTTTTT
TRBV30	-	TRBJ2-6	CAWYRGGGANVLTF	TGTGCCTGGTACAGGGGGGGTGGGGCCAACGTCCTGACTTTC
TRBV5-6	-	TRBJ1-6	CASTYQSSYNSPLHF	TGTGCCAGCACCTACCAAAGCTCCTATAATTCACCCCTCCACTTT
TRBV6-1	-	TRBJ2-7	CASSAYSTYEQYF	TGTGCCAGCAGTGCCTACTCCACCTACGAGCAGTACTTC
TRBV30	TRBD1	TRBJ1-1	CAWSFSTGGTEAFF	TGTGCCTGGAGTTTTTCGACAGGGGGCACTGAAGCTTTCTTT
TRBV14	TRBD2	TRBJ2-4	CASSQDLGGLAKNIQYF	TGTGCCAGCAGCCAAGATTTGGGAGGGCTAGCCAAAAACATTCAGTACTTC
TRBV7-9	TRBD1	TRBJ1-1	CASSLAGGLGTEAFF	TGTGCCAGCAGCTTGGCAGGGGGCTTAGGCACTGAAGCTTTCTTT
TRBV6-1	TRBD1	TRBJ1-2	CASTQGVGTGKSYTF	TGTGCCAGCACCCAAGGGGTAGGGACAGGGAAAAGCTACACCTTC
TRBV19	-	TRBJ1-5	CASDDTNQPQHF	TGTGCCAGCGACGACACAAATCAGCCCCAGCATTTT
TRBV5-1	-	TRBJ2-2	CASSNTGNTGELFF	TGCGCCAGCAGCAACACAGGCAACACCGGGGAGCTGTTTTTT
TRBV19	-	TRBJ1-3	CASSIIRIFSGNTIYF	TGTGCCAGTAGTATCATCAGGATCTTCTCTGGAAACACCATATATTTT
TRBV6-1	TRBD1	TRBJ1-3	CASRWDRGGGNTIYF	TGTGCCAGCAGATGGGACAGGGGAGGCGGAAACACCATATATTTT
TRBV6-5	-	TRBJ1-1	CASSYSAGSGAEAFF	TGTGCCAGCAGTTACTCTGCAGGCAGTGGCGCTGAAGCTTTCTTT
TRBV9	-	TRBJ2-5	CASSVSGGAGEETQYF	TGTGCCAGCAGCGTTTCCGGGGGAGCGGGTGAAGAGACCCAGTACTTC
TRBV7-3	TRBD2	TRBJ2-7	CASSSSASGRVREQYF	TGTGCCAGCAGCTCATCCGCTAGCGGGAGGGTACGCGAGCAGTACTTC
TRBV2	-	TRBJ2-2	CASRRRGTAGELFF	TGTGCCAGCAGGCGGCGGGGAACGGCCGGGGAGCTGTTTTTT
TRBV30	TRBD1	TRBJ1-2	CAWGTGRNYGYTF	TGTGCCTGGGGGACAGGACGGAACTATGGCTACACCTTC
TRBV4-3	-	TRBJ2-4	CASSQEVSGGNIQYF	TGCGCCAGCAGCCAAGAAGTTAGCGGTGGAAACATTCAGTACTTC
TRBV28	-	TRBJ1-2	CASSTPGPRVGYTF	TGTGCCAGCAGTACCCCGGGCCCGAGGGTTGGCTACACCTTC
TRBV11-1	TRBD2	TRBJ2-3	CASSPNGAGGTDTQYF	TGTGCCAGCAGCCCCAACGGGGCGGGGGGGACAGATACGCAGTATTTT
TRBV5-1	TRBD2	TRBJ2-3	CASSFSGSGSIGTDTQYF	TGCGCCAGCAGCTTTAGCGGGAGCGGTTCAATTGGCACAGATACGCAGTATTTT
TRBV7-9	TRBD1	TRBJ1-5	CASSLGGRTGGNQPQHF	TGTGCCAGCAGCTTAGGAGGGAGGACAGGGGGCAATCAGCCCCAGCATTTT
TRBV27	TRBD1	TRBJ1-2	CASGQVSGYGYTF	TGTGCCAGCGGACAGGTCTCGGGCTATGGCTACACCTTC
TRBV19	-	TRBJ1-2	CASSPDSYNYGYTF	TGTGCCAGTAGTCCGGACAGTTATAACTATGGCTACACCTTC
TRBV28	TRBD1	TRBJ1-1	CASTDVPGQGASTEAFF	TGTGCCAGCACCGACGTCCCGGGACAGGGGGCGAGTACTGAAGCTTTCTTT
TRBV28	TRBD2	TRBJ2-5	CATRRREGSQETQYF	TGTGCCACCAGAAGGCGGGAGGGAAGCCAAGAGACCCAGTACTTC
TRBV19	-	TRBJ2-1	CATTEGQIANYNEQFF	TGTGCCACCACGGAGGGGCAAATCGCTAACTACAATGAGCAGTTCTTC